The TCR beta chain described here comes from a study of blood T cell repertoires in COVID-19. Turning to the study itself: Material from acute and convalescent COVID-19 was sourced from the United States, Italy and Spain. The analysed material was cDNA or gDNA that came from T cells, B-cell-depleted T cells, or PBMCs.

Data came from immunoSEQ multiplex PCR; TCRdb stores just in-frame clones and leaves some out. The sample lists about 240,000 clones; over 80% were seen once. Losses at the gene ends were 3 bases for V and 7 bases for J; bases not matched to a gene: 8. The CDR3 contains 14 residues. The germline CDR1 and CDR2 sequences are SGDLS and YYNGEE. This sequence originates from a man younger than 45 who had recovered from COVID-19. Sequencing was done on a sample of peripheral blood. The V gene is TRBV9, the J gene TRBJ2-3; 7 bases align to TRBD1. CDR3 in amino acids: CASSADPGGHTQYF. The CDR3 DNA is TGTGCCAGCAGCGCCGACCCAGGGGGACATACGCAGTATTTT.